Listed here are 29 T cell receptor beta chains from one sample, sequenced in a study of cytomegalovirus exposure and HLA in healthy donors. PCR used 60 Vbeta primers and 13 Jbeta primers. Profiling relied on immunoSEQ multiplex PCR, and the TCRdb table lists in-frame clones only, not all of them. The sample comprises under 200,000 clones, about four fifths of which are singletons, and roughly a tenth rests with the top ten. The sample consisted of PBMCs. The source is a middle-aged man in good health and CMV-seropositive.

The chain couples TRBV6-5 to TRBJ2-1; 10 bases line up with TRBD2. V lost 6 bases and J lost 2; bases outside the gene matches: 4. The CDR3 contains 15 residues. Per germline, CDR1 MNHEY and CDR2 SVGAGI. Here the CDR3 DNA reads TGTGCCAGCAGGCGGACTAGCGGAACCTACAATGAGCAGTTCTTC. Translation: CASRRTSGTYNEQFF.

Only one count was recorded for this clone. V and J are TRBV9 and TRBJ2-2; 10 nucleotides align to TRBD1. From germline, CDR1 is SGDLS and CDR2 YYNGEE. Trimming at V came to 1 base and at J to 4 bases, leaving 7 bases not matched to a gene. The CDR3 covers 17 residues. CDR3 nucleotides: TGTGCCAGCAGCGTATCCCCGGGACAGGGGTTCACCGGGGAGCTGTTTTTT. It specifies CASSVSPGQGFTGELFF.

About this clone: Other DNA sequences from this sample encode an identical CDR3 as well. The chain is built from TRBV29-1 and TRBJ2-7; 9 nucleotides line up with TRBD1. Germline V lookup: CDR1 SQVTM, CDR2 ANQGSEA. Trimming cost V 4 bases and J 3 bases; bases outside gene matches: 4. This CDR3 has 13 amino acids. The CDR3 reads CSVVRTGDYEQYF. The CDR3, as DNA: TGCAGCGTTGTCAGGACAGGGGACTACGAGCAGTACTTC.

This clone was counted between two and nine times. V gene TRBV4-2 combines with J gene TRBJ2-1; D possibly corresponds to TRBD1 (5 bases). This CDR3 is 16 amino acids long. The germline CDR1 and CDR2 sequences are LGHNA and YNFKEQ. Trimming stripped 1 base from V and 7 bases from J, with 17 bases between. The CDR3 nucleotides read TGTGCCAGCAGCCAAGGGGTGACAAGGGGCGAGAATGAGCAGTTCTTC. Amino acid sequence: CASSQGVTRGENEQFF.

This chain's CDR3 is CASSPETVRSYNEQFF. Written as DNA, the CDR3 is TGCGCCAGCAGCCCGGAGACAGTTCGCTCCTACAATGAGCAGTTCTTC. V is TRBV5-1 and J is TRBJ2-1, with a possible D match to TRBD1 (5 bases). The V gene lost 4 bases and the J gene lost 0 bases, with 14 bases spanning the gap. The CDR3 has 16 amino acids. From germline, CDR1 is SGHRS and CDR2 YFSETQ. Full variable domain (missing parts from reference TRBV5-1 and TRBJ2-1): KAGVTQTPRYLIKTRGQQVTLSCSPISGHRSVSWYQQTPGQGLQFLFEYFSETQRNKGNFPGRFSGRQFSNSRSEMNVSTLELGDSALYLCASSPETVRSYNEQFFGPGTRLTVL.

This clone was seen once. J is TRBJ1-4 and V is TRBV30; D is perhaps TRBD1 (5 bases). The CDR3 extends over 15 amino acids. With 4 bases removed from V and 8 bases from J, the gap between germline ends came to 20 bases. CDR1 is GTSNPN and CDR2 is SVGIG in the germline V gene (reference sequence). The CDR3: CAWTDPPGGAEKLFF. In DNA, the CDR3 is TGTGCCTGGACCGATCCCCCCGGAGGGGCCGAAAAACTGTTTTTT.

This chain connects TRBV10-3 to TRBJ1-1; 8 nucleotides line up with TRBD1. Germline CDR1 is ENHRY and CDR2 is SYGVKD. The CDR3 sequence is 14 residues long. Trimming at V came to 5 bases and at J to 4 bases, leaving 6 bases not matched to a gene. Written as DNA, the CDR3 is TGTGCCATCAGTCTGGACAGGGAGAGCACTGAAGCTTTCTTT. It codes for CAISLDRESTEAFF.

J is TRBJ1-1 and V is TRBV7-9; D is unresolved. Germline CDR1 SEHNR, CDR2 FQNEAQ (reference sequence). The V end was cut by 6 bases, the J end by 0 bases, with 8 bases between. This CDR3 is 13 amino acids long. DNA of the CDR3: TGTGCCAGCAGACACACAGTGAACACTGAAGCTTTCTTT. This sequence encodes CASRHTVNTEAFF.

The count of this clone is one. This chain connects TRBV28 to TRBJ1-5; D is unresolved. From germline, CDR1 is MDHEN and CDR2 SYDVKM. V dropped 5 bases and J dropped 7 bases, with 12 bases sitting between them. The CDR3 is 13 amino acids. The CDR3 here is CASSTTGRQPQHF. The CDR3 nucleotides are TGTGCCAGCAGTACGACCGGCAGGCAGCCCCAGCATTTT.

V gene TRBV28 combines with J gene TRBJ1-2; D may be TRBD1 (5 bases). The CDR3 sequence is 14 residues long. The germline V gene encodes CDR1 MDHEN and CDR2 SYDVKM. The ends were cut back, 8 bases at V and 0 bases at J, with 13 bases in the middle. CDR3 DNA sequence: TGTGCCAGCCGTGGACACGAGACTAACTATGGCTACACCTTC. Residues: CASRGHETNYGYTF.

This clone was observed a handful of times. The gene calls are TRBV5-6 and TRBJ2-5; 7 bases are a match to TRBD1. The end of the DNA aligns better with TRBJ2-7, so the J call may be wrong. CDR1 and CDR2 from the germline V gene are SGHDT and YYEEEE. The CDR3 contains 14 residues. The CDR3 coding sequence is TGTGCCAGCAGCCCCTACAGGGGCTACTACGAGCAGTACTTC. This sequence encodes CASSPYRGYYEQYF.

The J gene is TRBJ1-1, the V gene TRBV18, with 10 bases fitting TRBD1. Germline assignment: CDR1 KGHSH and CDR2 LQKENI. The length of the CDR3 is 14 residues. With 5 bases clipped from V and 3 bases from J, the junction kept 3 bases outside the gene matches. The CDR3 loop is CASSSGQGDTEAFF. CDR3 sequence (DNA): TGTGCCAGCTCATCAGGACAGGGGGACACTGAAGCTTTCTTT.

The rearrangement joins TRBV11-2 to TRBJ2-2, with D perhaps TRBD2 (6 bases). Germline V gives CDR1 SGHAT, CDR2 FQNNGV. The germline V and J ends were trimmed by 5 bases and 3 bases, with 16 bases remaining between them. The CDR3 runs 16 residues. The CDR3 sequence is CASSLIPGGDTGELFF. The DNA for the CDR3 is TGTGCCAGCAGCCTAATCCCCGGGGGAGACACCGGGGAGCTGTTTTTT.

CDR3 coding DNA: TGTGCCAGCAGACAGACCGGACTAGCGGGGGACAATGAGCAGTTCTTC. It translates to CASRQTGLAGDNEQFF. This chain connects TRBV28 to TRBJ2-1; 13 nucleotides match TRBD2. Losses at the gene ends were 6 bases for V and 5 bases for J; bases not matched to a gene: 7. Germline values: CDR1 MDHEN, CDR2 SYDVKM. CDR3 length equals 16 residues.

In the case of this clone: One end of the junction fails to match germline, which may point to a read error. J is TRBJ2-7 and V is TRBV5-1; 9 nucleotides agree with TRBD1. Germline V gene data show CDR1 as SGHRS and CDR2 as YFSETQ. The length of the CDR3 is 15 residues. The CDR3 DNA reads TGCGCCAGCAGCTTGTTACAGGGGGCAGGCTACGGGCAGTACTTC. As protein: CASSLLQGAGYGQYF.

This clone was picked up one time. The rearrangement uses TRBV28 and TRBJ1-5, with a weak D call TRBD1 (5 bases). This CDR3 is built from 14 residues. The V end was cut by 6 bases, the J end by 6 bases, with 15 bases between. Per the germline V gene, CDR1 is MDHEN and CDR2 is SYDVKM. The CDR3 DNA reads TGTGCCAGCAGCCTGGGGGGATCGGTTCAGCCCCAGCATTTT. The encoded protein is CASSLGGSVQPQHF.

The rearrangement joins TRBV6-5 to TRBJ1-1; D possibly corresponds to TRBD1 (5 bases). This CDR3 region has 14 residues. With 5 bases removed from V and 1 base from J, the gap between germline ends came to 11 bases. The germline CDR1 and CDR2 sequences are MNHEY and SVGAGI. CDR3: CASSVTVKNTEAFF. CDR3 nucleotide sequence: TGTGCCAGCAGTGTGACAGTCAAGAACACTGAAGCTTTCTTT.

This chain links TRBV5-4 with TRBJ2-7; D is undetermined. V lost 2 bases and J 4 bases, leaving 13 bases between the germline ends. CDR3 size: 14 residues. Germline CDR1 and CDR2: SGHNT and YYREEE (reference sequence). CDR3 in DNA: TGTGCCAGCAGCTTCTTCGGTAACCCTTACGAGCAGTACTTC. This gives the protein CASSFFGNPYEQYF.

The rearrangement links TRBV2 to TRBJ1-1; 8 positions agree with TRBD1. V shed 5 bases, J shed 6 bases, and the junction held 8 bases outside the gene matches. The length of the CDR3 is 14 residues. From germline, CDR1 is SNHLY and CDR2 FYNNEI. CDR3 DNA: TGTGCCAGCAGTTCACAGGGGGGGTGGGCTGAAGCTTTCTTT. Its protein product is CASSSQGGWAEAFF.

The table lists this clone with a few counts. This rearrangement joins TRBV5-5 to TRBJ2-2; TRBD2 matches at 8 bases. The junction had 10 bases not matched to a gene; V was cut back by 4 bases and J by 8 bases. The CDR3 is 15 residues long. The germline gives CDR1 SGHKS, CDR2 YYEKEE (reference sequence). The CDR3 region is CASSPTTSDTGELFF. For the CDR3, the DNA is TGTGCCAGCAGCCCGACGACTAGCGATACGGGGGAGCTGTTTTTT. Looking up the rest from reference TRBV5-5 and TRBJ2-2 gives the full variable domain: DAGVTQSPTHLIKTRGQQVTLRCSPISGHKSVSWYQQVLGQGPQFIFQYYEKEERGRGNFPDRFSARQFPNYSSELNVNALLLGDSALYLCASSPTTSDTGELFFGEGSRLTVL.

The DNA of the CDR3 is TGTGCCAGCAGTACCTCTGGACAGAGCACTGAAGCTTTCTTT. Translated: CASSTSGQSTEAFF. The V gene is TRBV6-6, the J gene TRBJ1-1; D possibly corresponds to TRBD1 (6 bases). Germline-derived CDR1 and CDR2 are MNHNY and SVGAGI (reference sequence). V shed 5 bases and J shed 4 bases, with 14 bases lying between them. The CDR3 totals 14 residues.

This sequence joins TRBV28 and TRBJ1-1; D is undetermined. This CDR3 contains 13 residues. V was clipped by 6 bases and J by 3 bases, with 11 bases between them. Germline lookup yields CDR1 MDHEN and CDR2 SYDVKM. The CDR3 nucleotides are TGTGCCAGCAGACACCAGGTGCACACTGAAGCTTTCTTT. This gives the protein CASRHQVHTEAFF.

J is TRBJ2-7 and V is TRBV29-1; TRBD2 matches at 8 bases. The CDR3 runs to 14 residues. CDR1 is SQVTM, CDR2 ANQGSEA, per germline. V gave up 5 bases and J gave up 4 bases; unmatched junction bases: 10. The CDR3 DNA reads as TGCAGCGTTCTAGCGGAGACTAGCGCTTACGAGCAGTACTTC. Translation: CSVLAETSAYEQYF.

The genes are TRBV20-1 and TRBJ2-7; D remains unclear. Deletions cut 2 bases from V and 4 bases from J, with 6 bases between. This CDR3 region has 11 residues. Germline lookup yields CDR1 DFQATT and CDR2 SNEGSKA (reference sequence). CDR3 in amino acids: CSARRFYEQYF. The CDR3, as DNA: TGCAGTGCTAGACGGTTTTACGAGCAGTACTTC.

This rearrangement joins TRBV21-1 to TRBJ2-7; whether TRBD2, the table's D call, matches the DNA was not checked. TRBV21-1 is labeled a pseudogene. The length of the CDR3 is 15 residues. CDR3 amino acids: CASSKEASETYEQYF. CDR3 in DNA: TGTGCCAGCAGCAAAGAGGCCAGCGAAACCTACGAGCAGTACTTC.

This clone showed up just a few times. The chain couples TRBV6-5 to TRBJ1-6; 10 positions match TRBD1. CDR3 length: 15 amino acids. The junction had 5 bases not matched to a gene; V was cut back by 6 bases and J by 6 bases. Germline CDR1 MNHEY, CDR2 SVGAGI. This CDR3 is CASRNRDRGNSPLHF. CDR3 bases: TGTGCCAGCAGGAACCGGGACAGGGGTAATTCACCCCTCCACTTT.

V usage is TRBV28 and J usage is TRBJ1-2; 7 bases match TRBD1. Looked up from germline, CDR1 is MDHEN and CDR2 is SYDVKM. The J segment lost 9 bases and the V segment lost 2 bases, leaving 6 bases of the junction unmatched. This CDR3 contains 13 residues. The CDR3 bases are TGTGCCAGCAGTTTACCGACAGGGATTCGCTACACCTTC. It yields the protein CASSLPTGIRYTF.

CDR3 sequence: CSVSGTSYEQYF. The CDR3, as DNA: TGCAGCGTTTCGGGGACTAGCTACGAGCAGTACTTC. This chain links TRBV29-1 with TRBJ2-7; 8 nucleotides match TRBD2. Germline-derived CDR1 and CDR2 are SQVTM and ANQGSEA. V gave up 5 bases and J gave up 3 bases; unmatched junction bases: 3. The CDR3 runs to 12 residues.

The chain couples TRBV7-2 to TRBJ2-5; a weak D match, TRBD2 (6 bases). Trimming removed 5 bases at V and 5 bases at J, with 15 bases between. Germline assignment: CDR1 SGHTA and CDR2 FQGNSA. This CDR3 spans 14 amino acids. The CDR3 region has the DNA TGTGCCAGCAGCACAGCTCGGGGGTGGGAGACCCAGTACTTC. It encodes CASSTARGWETQYF.